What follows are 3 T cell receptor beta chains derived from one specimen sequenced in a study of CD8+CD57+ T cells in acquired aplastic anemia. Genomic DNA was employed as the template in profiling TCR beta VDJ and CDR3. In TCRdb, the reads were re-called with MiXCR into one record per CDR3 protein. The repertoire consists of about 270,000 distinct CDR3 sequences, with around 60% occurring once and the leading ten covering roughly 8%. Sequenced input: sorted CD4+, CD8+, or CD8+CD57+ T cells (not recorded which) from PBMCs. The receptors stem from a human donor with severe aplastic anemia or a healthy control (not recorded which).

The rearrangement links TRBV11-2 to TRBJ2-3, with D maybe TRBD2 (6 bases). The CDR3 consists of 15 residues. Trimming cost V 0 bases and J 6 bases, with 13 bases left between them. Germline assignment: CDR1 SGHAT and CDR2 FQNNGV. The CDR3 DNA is TGTGCCAGCAGCTTAGATCAGGCTAGCGTTGATACGCAGTATTTT. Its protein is CASSLDQASVDTQYF.

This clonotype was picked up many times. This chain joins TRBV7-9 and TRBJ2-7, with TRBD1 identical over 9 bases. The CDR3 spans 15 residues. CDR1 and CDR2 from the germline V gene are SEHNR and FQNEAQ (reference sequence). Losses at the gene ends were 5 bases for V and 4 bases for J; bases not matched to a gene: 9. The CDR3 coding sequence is TGTGCCAGCAGCCCACGTCCCGGGACAGGGTACGAGCAGTACTTC. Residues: CASSPRPGTGYEQYF.

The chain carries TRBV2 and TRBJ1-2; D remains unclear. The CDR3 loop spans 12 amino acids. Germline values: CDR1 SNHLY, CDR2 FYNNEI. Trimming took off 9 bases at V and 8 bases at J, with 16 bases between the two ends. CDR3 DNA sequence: TGTGCCAGTAGCAGCAGAGCGCCCGGCTACACCTTC. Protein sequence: CASSSRAPGYTF.